This T cell receptor (beta chain) was captured in a study of blood T cell repertoires in COVID-19. The repertoire was sequenced with immunoSEQ multiplex PCR; TCRdb's copy has only in-frame clones and lacks some. In the table there are about 210,000 clones, about 91% of which are singletons. Germline V gives CDR1 LGHDT, CDR2 YNNKEL (reference sequence). The CDR3 runs to 17 residues. With 1 base clipped from V and 7 bases from J, the junction kept 13 bases outside the gene matches. The chain carries TRBV3-1 (or the pseudogene TRBV3-2) and TRBJ1-2; TRBD1 matches 9 bases. Sequenced input: peripheral blood. This receptor was obtained from a woman between 40 and 50 years old with acute or convalescent COVID-19. The CDR3 protein is CASSQVSGTGLHRGYTF. For the CDR3, the DNA is TGTGCCAGCAGCCAAGTAAGCGGGACAGGGTTGCATCGTGGCTACACCTTC.